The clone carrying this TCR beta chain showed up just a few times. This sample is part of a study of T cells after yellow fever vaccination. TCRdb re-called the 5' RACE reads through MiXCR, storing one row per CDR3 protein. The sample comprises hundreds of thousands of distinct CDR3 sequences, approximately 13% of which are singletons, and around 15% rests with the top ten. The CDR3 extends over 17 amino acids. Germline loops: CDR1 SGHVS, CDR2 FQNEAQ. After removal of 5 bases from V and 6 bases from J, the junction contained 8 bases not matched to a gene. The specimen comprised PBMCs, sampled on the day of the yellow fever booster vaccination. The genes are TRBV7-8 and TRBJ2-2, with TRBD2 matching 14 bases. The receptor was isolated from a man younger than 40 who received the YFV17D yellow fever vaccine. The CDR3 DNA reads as TGTGCCAGCAGCCTCGGGACTAGCGGGAGTGTGGCCGGGGAGCTGTTTTTT. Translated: CASSLGTSGSVAGELFF.